This TCR beta chain is drawn from a study of shared clonotypes between healthy human individuals. The overall study: Each donor's CD8 memory used one plate, CD8 naive two, each CD4 subset three.

Study-level results: The genetic and exposure-history diversity represented was limited by few donors.

This clone was counted once. As yet, its antigen is unknown. The CDR3 extends over 13 amino acids. The germline gives CDR1 LGHNA, CDR2 YSLEER. Trimming took off 2 bases at V and 8 bases at J, with 9 bases between the two ends. TCRdb keeps only in-frame clones here, not all; method: immunoSEQ multiplex PCR. This sample yields some 200,000 clones, of which 65% are seen a single time; around 10% belongs to the top ten. Material for sequencing was memory CD4+ T cells sorted from blood. Subset meaning: CD45RA-negative fraction. This chain links TRBV4-3 with TRBJ2-2; D not certain. The source of this sequence is a man between 25 and 39 years old in good health. The CDR3 loop is CASSQTKPGELFF. The DNA for the CDR3 is TGCGCCAGCAGCCAAACGAAACCGGGGGAGCTGTTTTTT.